The sequence of this T cell receptor beta chain was determined in a study of blood T cell repertoires in COVID-19 (dated by TCRdb to the early 2020s). With regard to the full study: Samples covering the acute and convalescent phases of COVID-19 were provided by collaborators in the United States, Italy and Spain. The material from the prospective study consisted of cDNA or gDNA derived from T cells, B-cell-depleted T cells, or PBMCs. The samples were drawn from two sources: the first 160 participants of the ongoing ImmuneRACE study, and fewer than 1,500 subjects contributed by 6 global collaborators. Where HLA class I and class II types were available, the types were taken from metadata supplied by the sample provider, not from assay-based typing. The dataset comprised deeply sampled blood TCRbeta repertoires from subjects exposed to, actively infected with, or recovered from COVID-19. A de-identified subject ID, COVID-19 status, age in years and sex were almost always included in the sample metadata. The repertoires were made available in a free public database intended to serve as a resource for research on the immune response to SARS-CoV-2. What the study reported, not specific to this receptor: The amount of clinical and demographic metadata varied by source and participant and was provided uncurated.

Collaborating institutions collected whole blood in K2EDTA tubes following their own protocols. Collaborator samples were shipped for TCRbeta analysis as frozen whole blood, isolated PBMCs, or DNA extracted from either sample type. About this clone: The clone's antigen remains unknown. Qualities for individual bases were not recorded, and no much larger clone is one base off.

The immunoSEQ Assay, a bias-controlled multiplex PCR, was used to amplify TCRbeta CDR3 regions from genomic DNA. The study's own analysis went as follows. The number of nucleated cells in each sample was estimated from the amplification of reference gene primers within the assay. Sequence reads were collapsed and filtered to measure the absolute abundance of every unique TCRbeta CDR3 rearrangement. For each sample, productive Simpson clonality was calculated by taking the square root of Simpson's diversity index across productive rearrangements. The source is immuneACCESS, and TCRdb retained only in-frame sequences with V and J called. Part of the clones is not carried over; for the studies checked, unresolved V genes explain less than half of this, and the remainder is unexplained. Clone size and V and J calls were adopted from that table, with D and trimming inferred from the DNA. This sample has approximately 300,000 clones in its table, and over 80% of those were observed once. The ten biggest clones cover around 3.7% of the sample.

There are 15 amino acids in the CDR3, from cysteine to phenylalanine inclusive. The CDR3 DNA has 45 bases and is translated from base 1. The germline V and J ends show losses of 1 base and 2 bases respectively, and no gene match explains 4 bases of the junction. CDR1 and CDR2 are read off the germline V gene as MGHDK and SYGVNS. The sequence came from a woman aged 45-60 years with active or convalescent COVID-19. The chain links TRBV25-1 with TRBJ2-7, with 8 central nucleotides matching TRBD1. The sequencing sample was made of peripheral blood. The CDR3 loop reads CASSESGDRTYEQYF. In nucleotides, the sequence is TGTGCCAGCAGTGAATCTGGGGACAGGACCTACGAGCAGTACTTC.